The 4 T cell receptor beta chains reported below all come from one sample, sequenced in a study of T cells in Graves' hyperthyroidism and ophthalmopathy. TCR beta CDR3 regions were amplified from RNA transcripts. The study used the HTBI primer set for a first-round RT-PCR of the TCR CDR3. TCRdb fed the multiplex PCR reads into MiXCR, producing one record per CDR3 protein. The data show about half a million distinct CDR3 sequences, roughly 25% seen once. Input material: blood. The origin of the receptors is a woman in her thirties with Graves' ophthalmopathy.

This clonotype was seen a few times. The J gene is TRBJ1-1, the V gene TRBV12-3 or TRBV12-4, with TRBD1 as a possible D gene (5 bases). Trimming shortened V by 7 bases and J by 4 bases, and 13 bases separated the two germline ends. The CDR3 spans 13 residues. CDR3 amino acids: CASKAGPLTEAFF. CDR3 bases: TGTGCCAGCAAGGCAGGGCCGCTCACTGAAGCTTTCTTT.

This clonotype appeared a few times. The chain combines TRBV12-3 or TRBV12-4 with TRBJ2-5, with D uncertain. Trimming left V 5 bases short and J 0 bases short, with 10 bases between. This CDR3 contains 14 residues. In nucleotides, the CDR3 is TGTGCCAGCAGTCAATACAGTGACCAAGAGACCCAGTACTTC. This sequence encodes CASSQYSDQETQYF.

This clonotype was counted many times. CDR3 loop: CASSPWSRGAFF. CDR3 nucleotide sequence: TGTGCCAGCTCACCATGGAGTAGGGGAGCTTTCTTT. V is TRBV18 and J is TRBJ1-1, with D perhaps TRBD1 (5 bases). V shed 2 bases and J shed 10 bases, with 11 bases lying between them. The CDR3 loop spans 12 amino acids. Germline CDR1 is KGHSH and CDR2 is LQKENI.

This clonotype was observed many times. The V gene is TRBV6-2 or TRBV6-3, the J gene TRBJ2-6; D is uncertain. The germline V gene has CDR1 MNHEY and CDR2 SVGEGT. V lost 2 bases to trimming and J lost 2 bases, with 7 bases between them. The CDR3 has 15 residues. In nucleotides, the CDR3 is TGTGCCAGCAGTTACAGGCCCGCTGGGGCCAACGTCCTGACTTTC. It is translated as CASSYRPAGANVLTF.